The next 17 T cell receptor beta chains were all read from a single sample in a study of T cells in Graves' hyperthyroidism and ophthalmopathy. Amplification yielded TCR beta CDR3 regions, with RNA transcripts as the source. An initial round of RT-PCR targeting the TCR CDR3 relied on the HTBI primer set. TCRdb independently ran MiXCR on the multiplex PCR reads; one entry per CDR3 protein. The table lists under 350,000 distinct CDR3 sequences, about 17% of them singletons. The sequencing sample was made of blood. Every receptor here comes from a woman aged 60-75 years with Graves' ophthalmopathy.

The table lists this clonotype with a count of one. A read error is possible here, since a much larger clone lies one base away. V gene TRBV7-2 combines with J gene TRBJ1-5, with D possibly TRBD1 on 6 matching bases. Germline V gene lookup returns CDR1 SGHTA and CDR2 FQGNSA. V gave up 4 bases and J gave up 11 bases, with 12 bases separating them. The CDR3 length is 12 residues. The CDR3 DNA is TGTGCCAGCAGCTCAGACAGGTCGACCCAGCATTTT. It yields the protein CASSSDRSTQHF.

In this sample, this clonotype turned up many times. This chain links TRBV7-9 with TRBJ1-4; possibly TRBD1 for D (5 bases). The V gene lost 5 bases and the J gene lost 3 bases, with 13 bases spanning the gap. CDR1 is SEHNR and CDR2 is FQNEAQ in the germline V gene (reference sequence). This CDR3 region has 15 residues. For the CDR3, the DNA is TGTGCCAGCAGCCCTTTGGGGGTGGCTAATGAAAAACTGTTTTTT. Amino acids: CASSPLGVANEKLFF. The variable domain in full, completed from reference TRBV7-9 and TRBJ1-4, reads DTGVSQNPRHKITKRGQNVTFRCDPISEHNRLYWYRQTLGQGPEFLTYFQNEAQLEKSRLLSDRFSAERPKGSFSTLEIQRTEQGDSAMYLCASSPLGVANEKLFFGSGTQLSVL.

The chain combines TRBV4-3 with TRBJ1-1, with D perhaps TRBD1 (6 bases). Germline V gene lookup returns CDR1 LGHNA and CDR2 YSLEER. Trimming stripped 1 base from V and 4 bases from J, with 13 bases between. This CDR3 comprises 15 residues. CDR3 sequence reads: CASSQGPGATTEAFF. CDR3 sequence (DNA): TGCGCCAGCAGCCAAGGGCCGGGGGCGACCACTGAAGCTTTCTTT.

This clonotype was detected many times. This rearrangement joins TRBV24-1 to TRBJ1-2; a possible D gene is TRBD1 (6 bases). The CDR3 consists of 12 residues. The germline V gene encodes CDR1 KGHDR and CDR2 SFDVKD. Trimming took 5 bases from V and 3 from J, leaving 6 bases between them. The CDR3 loop is CATSGTDYGYTF. The CDR3 DNA sequence: TGTGCCACCAGTGGGACAGACTATGGCTACACCTTC.

The CDR3, as DNA: TGTGCCAGCAGCTTAGATGGCCCACGCACAGATACGCAGTATTTT. This codes for CASSLDGPRTDTQYF. The rearrangement links TRBV7-8 to TRBJ2-3; D not certain. With 1 base removed from V and 1 base from J, the gap between germline ends came to 9 bases. Germline CDR1 is SGHVS and CDR2 is FQNEAQ. This CDR3 region has 15 residues.

This clonotype appeared many times. V usage is TRBV18 and J usage is TRBJ2-5; perhaps TRBD2 as D (6 bases). Germline CDR1 and CDR2: KGHSH and LQKENI. CDR3 length: 13 amino acids. V was clipped by 2 bases and J by 2 bases, with 6 bases between them. In DNA, the CDR3 is TGTGCCAGCTCACCAGGGACTCAAGAGACCCAGTACTTC. Protein sequence: CASSPGTQETQYF.

The chain carries TRBV20-1 and TRBJ2-1; weak D call: TRBD2 (7 bases). CDR1 and CDR2 (germline): DFQATT, SNEGSKA (reference sequence). Trimming pared 3 bases from V and 2 bases from J, leaving 8 bases between. This CDR3 is 13 amino acids long. The CDR3 region is CSARGGPYNEQFF. The CDR3 DNA is TGCAGTGCTAGGGGGGGGCCCTACAATGAGCAGTTCTTC.

The sample holds many counts of this clonotype. The CDR3 sequence: CASSFRQRSGAFF. CDR3 DNA sequence: TGTGCCAGCAGTTTTCGCCAGCGTTCGGGAGCTTTCTTT. The chain links TRBV6-2 or TRBV6-3 to TRBJ1-1; no reliable D call. CDR3 length: 13 residues. V was clipped by 4 bases and J by 10 bases, with 16 bases between them. Germline V lookup: CDR1 MNHEY, CDR2 SVGEGT.

This chain connects TRBV19 to TRBJ2-3, with D uncertain. The germline V gene has CDR1 LNHDA and CDR2 SQIVND (reference sequence). Trimming shortened V by 3 bases and J by 0 bases, and 10 bases separated the two germline ends. This CDR3 contains 15 residues. For the CDR3, the DNA is TGTGCCAGTAGTATGGGGTACACTAGCACAGATACGCAGTATTTT. Its protein is CASSMGYTSTDTQYF.

This clonotype occurred many times. J is TRBJ2-1 and V is TRBV6-2 or TRBV6-3; tentatively, D is TRBD2 (7 bases). V shed 0 bases and J shed 4 bases, with 19 bases lying between them. Germline V gene sequence: CDR1 MNHEY, CDR2 SVGEGT. This CDR3 contains 18 residues. Here the CDR3 DNA reads TGTGCCAGCAGTTACTCAAACCCCGTGCGGGGGCTGTACAATGAGCAGTTCTTC. This translates into CASSYSNPVRGLYNEQFF.

The V gene is TRBV7-2, the J gene TRBJ2-2; D assignment may be TRBD1 or TRBD2 (6 bases each). Trimming cost V 6 bases and J 8 bases, with 13 bases left between them. This CDR3 contains 13 residues. Germline V CDR1 and CDR2: SGHTA, FQGNSA. The CDR3 DNA is TGTGCCAGCAGTCAAAGGGGGGAAGGGGAGCTGTTTTTT. This codes for CASSQRGEGELFF.

This clonotype has at least ten counts. The chain combines TRBV25-1 with TRBJ1-3; 7 bases are a match to TRBD1. Trimming took 3 bases from V and 2 from J; bases not matched to a gene: 4. CDR3 length: 15 residues. CDR1 and CDR2 (germline): MGHDK, SYGVNS. CDR3 amino acids: CASSDSGGTGNTIYF. The CDR3 DNA sequence: TGTGCCAGCAGTGATTCAGGGGGAACTGGAAACACCATATATTTT.

The chain couples TRBV6-2 or TRBV6-3 to TRBJ2-2; a weak D match, TRBD1 (6 bases). This CDR3 has 16 amino acids. The ends were cut back, 6 bases at V and 3 bases at J, with 17 bases in the middle. Germline-derived CDR1 and CDR2 are MNHEY and SVGEGT. Written as DNA, the CDR3 is TGTGCCAGCAGGCATGCTACAGGGCGCCACACCGGGGAGCTGTTTTTT. Amino acid sequence: CASRHATGRHTGELFF.

In this sample, this clonotype turned up many times. This chain uses TRBV6-1 with TRBJ2-5; D call uncertain. Germline V gene data show CDR1 as MNHNS and CDR2 as SASEGT. This CDR3 comprises 13 residues. V lost 3 bases and J lost 13, with 18 bases in between. The CDR3, as DNA: TGTGCCAGCAGTGAGGGCTTTGGCCGGAACGCGTACTTC. It translates to CASSEGFGRNAYF.

This clonotype turned up a few times. This chain links TRBV19 with TRBJ2-5; possible D gene TRBD2, 6 bases. The germline V gene encodes CDR1 LNHDA and CDR2 SQIVND (reference sequence). This CDR3 spans 15 amino acids. V lost 5 bases to trimming and J lost 7 bases, with 20 bases between them. As DNA, the CDR3 is TGTGCCAGTAGTGCGGGACCGTTCTCCCTTGGGACCCAGTACTTC. Translating gives CASSAGPFSLGTQYF.

This chain connects TRBV20-1 to TRBJ1-4, with D maybe TRBD1 (6 bases). V gave up 6 bases and J gave up 8 bases, with 13 bases separating them. The CDR3 has 12 residues. Germline CDR1 DFQATT, CDR2 SNEGSKA (reference sequence). In DNA, the CDR3 is TGCAGTGCAAACAGGGTTAGAGAAAAACTGTTTTTT. Its translation: CSANRVREKLFF.

Many counts were recorded for this clonotype. The chain employs TRBV29-1 and TRBJ2-7; D unresolved. Germline V lookup: CDR1 SQVTM, CDR2 ANQGSEA. The CDR3 has 12 amino acids. Trimming stripped 3 bases from V and 6 bases from J, with 12 bases between. The CDR3 region is CSVELGPGEQYF. CDR3 sequence (DNA): TGCAGCGTTGAGCTCGGTCCGGGCGAGCAGTACTTC.